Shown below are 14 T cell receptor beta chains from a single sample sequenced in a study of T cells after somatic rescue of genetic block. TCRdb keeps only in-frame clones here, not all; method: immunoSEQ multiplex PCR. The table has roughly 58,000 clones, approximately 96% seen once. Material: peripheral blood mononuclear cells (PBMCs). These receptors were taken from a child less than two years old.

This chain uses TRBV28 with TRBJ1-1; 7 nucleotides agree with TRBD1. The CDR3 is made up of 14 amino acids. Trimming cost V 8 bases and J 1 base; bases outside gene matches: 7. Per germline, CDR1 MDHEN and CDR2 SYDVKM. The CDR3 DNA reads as TGTGCCAGCGTGGAAGGACAGGCGAACACTGAAGCTTTCTTT. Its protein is CASVEGQANTEAFF.

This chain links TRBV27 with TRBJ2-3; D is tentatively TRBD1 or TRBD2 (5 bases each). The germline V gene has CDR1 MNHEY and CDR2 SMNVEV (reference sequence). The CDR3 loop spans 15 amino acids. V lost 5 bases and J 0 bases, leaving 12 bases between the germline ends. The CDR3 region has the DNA TGTGCCAGCAGTGGGGGACCTATTAGCACAGATACGCAGTATTTT. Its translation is CASSGGPISTDTQYF.

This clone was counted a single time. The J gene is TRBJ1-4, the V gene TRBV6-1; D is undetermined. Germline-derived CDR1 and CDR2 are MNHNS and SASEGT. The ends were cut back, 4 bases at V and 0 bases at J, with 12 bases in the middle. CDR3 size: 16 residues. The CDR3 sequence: CASSVSKRSTNEKLFF. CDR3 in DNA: TGTGCCAGCAGTGTCTCTAAGAGGTCAACTAATGAAAAACTGTTTTTT.

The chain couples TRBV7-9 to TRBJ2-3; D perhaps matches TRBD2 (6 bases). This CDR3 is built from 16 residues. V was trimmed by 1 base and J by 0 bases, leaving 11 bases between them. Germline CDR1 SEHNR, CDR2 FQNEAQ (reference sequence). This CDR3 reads CASSLVGSPSTDTQYF. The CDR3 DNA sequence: TGTGCCAGCAGCTTAGTCGGGAGCCCTAGCACAGATACGCAGTATTTT.

The CDR3 DNA reads as TGTGCCAGCAGTTACCCAACCTGGGACAGGGGGCGCGAGCAGTACTTC. This codes for CASSYPTWDRGREQYF. This sequence joins TRBV6-6 and TRBJ2-7, with 12 nucleotides matching TRBD1. Germline V gene data show CDR1 as MNHNY and CDR2 as SVGAGI (reference sequence). The CDR3 runs to 16 residues. The trim removed 2 bases at V and 6 bases at J, leaving 8 bases unmatched.

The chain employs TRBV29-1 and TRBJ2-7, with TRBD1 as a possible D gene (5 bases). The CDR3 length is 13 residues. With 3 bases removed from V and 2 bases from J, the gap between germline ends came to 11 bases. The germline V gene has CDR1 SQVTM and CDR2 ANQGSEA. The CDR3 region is CSVDQGRTYEQYF. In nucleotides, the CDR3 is TGCAGCGTTGACCAGGGAAGAACCTACGAGCAGTACTTC.

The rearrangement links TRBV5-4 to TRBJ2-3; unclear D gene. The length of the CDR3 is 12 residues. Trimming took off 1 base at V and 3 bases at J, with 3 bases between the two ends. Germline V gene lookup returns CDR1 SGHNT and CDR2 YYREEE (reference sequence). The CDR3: CASSLMTDTQYF. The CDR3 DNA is TGTGCCAGCAGCTTGATGACAGATACGCAGTATTTT.

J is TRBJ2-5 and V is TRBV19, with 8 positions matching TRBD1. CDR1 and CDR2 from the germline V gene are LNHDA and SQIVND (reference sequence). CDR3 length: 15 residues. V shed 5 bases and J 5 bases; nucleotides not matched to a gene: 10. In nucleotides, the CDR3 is TGTGCCAGTAGTTTTCAATCAGGGGGCGGCGAGACCCAGTACTTC. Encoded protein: CASSFQSGGGETQYF.

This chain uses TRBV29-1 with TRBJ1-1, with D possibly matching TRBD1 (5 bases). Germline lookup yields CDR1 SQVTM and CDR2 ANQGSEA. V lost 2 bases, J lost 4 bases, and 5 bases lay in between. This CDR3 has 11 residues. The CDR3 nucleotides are TGCAGCGTTGAACAGGGCACTGAAGCTTTCTTT. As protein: CSVEQGTEAFF.

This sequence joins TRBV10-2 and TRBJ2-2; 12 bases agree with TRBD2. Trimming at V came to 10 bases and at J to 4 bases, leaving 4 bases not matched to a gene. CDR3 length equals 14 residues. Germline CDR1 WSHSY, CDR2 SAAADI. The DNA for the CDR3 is TGCGCCACCAGGGGACTAGCGGGCACCGGGGAGCTGTTTTTT. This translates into CATRGLAGTGELFF.

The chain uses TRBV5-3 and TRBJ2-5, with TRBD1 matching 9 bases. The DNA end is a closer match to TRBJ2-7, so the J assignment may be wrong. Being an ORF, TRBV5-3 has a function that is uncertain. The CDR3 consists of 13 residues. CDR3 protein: CASTGTGYHEQYF. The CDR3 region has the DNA TGTGCCAGCACCGGGACAGGGTACCACGAGCAGTACTTC.

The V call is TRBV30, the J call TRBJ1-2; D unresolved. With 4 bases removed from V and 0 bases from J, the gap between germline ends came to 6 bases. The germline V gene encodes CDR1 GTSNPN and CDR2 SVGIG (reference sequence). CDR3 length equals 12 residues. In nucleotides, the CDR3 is TGTGCCTGGAATGATGCTAACTATGGCTACACCTTC. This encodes CAWNDANYGYTF.

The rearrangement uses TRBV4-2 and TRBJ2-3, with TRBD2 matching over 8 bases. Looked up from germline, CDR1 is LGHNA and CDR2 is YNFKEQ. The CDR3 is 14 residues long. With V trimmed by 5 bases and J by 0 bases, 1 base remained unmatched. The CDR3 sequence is CASSASGSTDTQYF. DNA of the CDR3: TGTGCCAGCAGCGCTAGCGGGAGCACAGATACGCAGTATTTT.

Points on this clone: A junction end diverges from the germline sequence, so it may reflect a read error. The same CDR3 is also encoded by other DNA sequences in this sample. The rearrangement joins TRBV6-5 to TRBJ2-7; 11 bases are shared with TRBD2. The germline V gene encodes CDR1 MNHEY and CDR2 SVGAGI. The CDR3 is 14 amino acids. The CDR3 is CASSYRTSGSEQYF. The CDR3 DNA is TGTGCCAGCAGTTATAGAACTAGCGGGAGCGAGCAGTATTTC.